The present T cell receptor (beta chain) was sequenced within a study of memory CD4+ T cells and cytomegalovirus serostatus (dated by TCRdb to the late 2010s). In terms of the full investigation: A total of some 35 healthy Belgian adults, of whom 9 were CMV seropositive and approximately 25 were CMV seronegative, were included in the cohort. CD4+ memory TCRbeta repertoires of a Belgian cohort with known cytomegalovirus serostatus were sequenced in order to replicate a published TCR-based CMV serostatus classifier. The full study reports these points: CMV serostatus prediction reached a median bootstrapped AUC of 0.95 with the original framework and 0.91 with a US-trained random forest. The results were interpreted as suggesting that the CMV-associated TCR signature is largely present in the CD4+ memory repertoire. On the Belgian cohort, the classifier built on the original framework reached a median bootstrapped AUC of 0.95, with a 95% CI of 0.76-1.00. Only CD4+CD45RO+ memory cells were sequenced, in contrast to the original study, which included naive and memory CD4+ and CD8+ populations. Of around 160 previously reported CMV-associated TCRbeta sequences, approximately 70 appeared in the CD4+ memory repertoires, each in one to five individuals.

The germline V gene encodes CDR1 MNHEY and CDR2 SVGAGI. The CDR3 sequence holds 14 residues, the cysteine and phenylalanine included. The DNA shown is the 42-base CDR3, in frame from base 1. V is trimmed back by 6 bases and J by 1 base, and the junction contains 4 bases that no gene match accounts for. The Quick-DNA Microprep Kit was used to extract genomic DNA from the sorted cells. Amplification of TCRbeta DNA was done with the immunoSEQ hsTCRbeta kit, following the protocol from the manufacturer. TCRbeta libraries were sequenced on an Illumina MiSeq instrument. Turning to the authors' computational methods: After out-of-frame sequences were removed, under 2.5 million distinct TCRbeta sequences remained, averaging about 66,813 per individual. Each individual was scored using the number of 150 to 200 previously reported CMV-associated TCRbeta sequences that the individual carried and the total number of productive distinct TCRbeta sequences. A beta-binomial model was reimplemented in Python, and scikit-learn random forests with default parameters were trained on data from the US cohort. Classifier performance on the Belgian cohort was reported as the median AUC with percentile confidence intervals calculated over 10,000 bootstrap iterations. This is the immuneACCESS table as TCRdb keeps it, with only in-frame sequences that have V and J called. A part of the clones is gone; compared with another copy, unresolved V genes explain less than half, and the rest is unexplained. V, J and clone size derive from that table, while D and trimming were established from the DNA sequence. For this sample there are 50,000 to 65,000 clones; 65% to 85% appear just once. The ten biggest clones cover 2% of the sample.

In the case of this clone: The target of this receptor is not known. No clone much larger than this one lies a single base away; base qualities are absent. Other DNA sequences within the sample encode an identical CDR3.

Single viable CD3+CD4+CD8-CD45RO+ cells were sorted as memory CD4+ T cells on a FACSAria II. CMV serostatus was assessed using a Roche Elecsys assay, by which serum IgG against CMV pp150, pp28, p38 and p52 was detected. Following thawing, total CD4+ T cells were enriched through positive selection using CD4 magnetic microbeads. The samples came from a separate study whose specific focus was interrogating the CD4+ T cell memory repertoire. Peripheral blood mononuclear cells were isolated and cryopreserved according to standard operating procedures, and serum was stored at -80 degrees C. CD3-PerCP (BW264/56), CD4-APC (RPA-T4), CD45RO-PE (UCHT1) and CD8-Pacific Orange (3B5) antibodies were used for staining, and non-viable cells were excluded with Sytox blue.

Sequenced input: memory CD4+ T cells from blood. The rearrangement joined TRBV6-5 to TRBJ1-1; 8 bases in the junction line up with TRBD1. This TCR derives from an adult in good health and CMV-seropositive. The CDR3 protein sequence reads: CASSSRGPNTEAFF. The nucleotides read TGTGCCAGCAGCTCCAGGGGGCCGAACACTGAAGCTTTCTTT.